This T cell receptor beta chain was documented in a study of blood T cell repertoires in COVID-19. Study information: The origin of the acute and convalescent COVID-19 samples was the United States, Italy and Spain. From T cells, B-cell-depleted T cells, or PBMCs came the material, which was cDNA or gDNA.

In the authors' workflow: Using reference gene primer amplification, nucleated cell counts were estimated. The table came from immunoSEQ multiplex PCR; TCRdb's copy has only in-frame clones and leaves some out. V, J and clone size are those of that table, while D and trimming were read from the DNA. The data show about 74,000 clones, almost 85% seen once. Per the germline V gene, CDR1 is LGHDT and CDR2 is YNNKEL (reference sequence). The V gene lost 4 bases and the J gene lost 2 bases, with 15 bases spanning the gap. The CDR3 runs to 16 residues. The count of this clone is one. This sequence was found in a human donor in a cohort sampled during active COVID-19. The chain couples TRBV3-1 (or the pseudogene TRBV3-2) to TRBJ2-1, with D possibly TRBD1 on 6 matching bases. Sequenced: peripheral blood. The CDR3 nucleotides are TGTGCCAGCAGCCGATCGAGGGGGACCACCTACAATGAGCAGTTCTTC. Amino acid sequence: CASSRSRGTTYNEQFF.